This T cell receptor (beta chain) was profiled in a study of blood T cell repertoires in COVID-19. This clone was seen just once. The repertoire was sequenced with immunoSEQ multiplex PCR; TCRdb's copy has only in-frame clones and lacks some. The sample carries hundreds of thousands of clones, 85% to 90% recorded once. This CDR3 comprises 16 residues. CDR1 MNHEY and CDR2 SVGEGT come from the germline V gene. Trimming took off 2 bases at V and 3 bases at J, with 17 bases between the two ends. The receptor was derived from a man aged 80 or over with acute or convalescent COVID-19. The gene calls are TRBV6-2 or TRBV6-3 and TRBJ2-7; tentative D call: TRBD1 (5 bases). Sequenced material: peripheral blood. This chain's CDR3 is CASSYDRQGDFYEQYV. The CDR3 bases are TGTGCCAGCAGTTACGATCGGCAGGGCGATTTCTACGAGCAGTACGTC.